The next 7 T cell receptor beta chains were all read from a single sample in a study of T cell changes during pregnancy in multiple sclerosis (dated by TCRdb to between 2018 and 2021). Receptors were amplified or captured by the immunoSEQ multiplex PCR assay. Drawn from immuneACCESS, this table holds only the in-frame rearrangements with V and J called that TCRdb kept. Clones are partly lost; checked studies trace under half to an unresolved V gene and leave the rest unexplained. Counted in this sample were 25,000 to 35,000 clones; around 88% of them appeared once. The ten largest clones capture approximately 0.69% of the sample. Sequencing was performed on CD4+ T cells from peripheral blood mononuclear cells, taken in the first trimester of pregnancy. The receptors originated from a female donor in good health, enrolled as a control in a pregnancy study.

For the CDR3, the DNA is TGCGCCAGCAGCCCGAGGACTAGCGGGGCTGATACCGGGGAGCTGTTTTTT. Translated: CASSPRTSGADTGELFF. The genes are TRBV5-1 and TRBJ2-2, with 12 bases aligning to TRBD2. Germline-derived CDR1 and CDR2 are SGHRS and YFSETQ. J lost 5 bases, V lost 4 bases, and 9 bases had no gene match. CDR3 length equals 17 residues.

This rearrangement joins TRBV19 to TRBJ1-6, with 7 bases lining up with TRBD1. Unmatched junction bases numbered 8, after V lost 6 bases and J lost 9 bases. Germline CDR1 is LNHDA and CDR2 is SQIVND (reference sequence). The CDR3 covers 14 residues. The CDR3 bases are TGTGCCAGTAGCAACCGGGACAGTCTTTCACCCCTCCACTTT. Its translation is CASSNRDSLSPLHF.

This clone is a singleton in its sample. The CDR3 region has the DNA TGTGCCAGCAGCTTAGGGGGCCCCTTACAGGGGGACTTCCAAGAGACCCAGTACTTC. Translating it yields CASSLGGPLQGDFQETQYF. This chain links TRBV11-3 with TRBJ2-5; TRBD1 agrees at 8 bases. Germline trimming cut 1 base from V and 1 base from J; bases unmatched to any gene: 14. Looked up from germline, CDR1 is SGHNT and CDR2 is YENEEA. This CDR3 is built from 19 residues.

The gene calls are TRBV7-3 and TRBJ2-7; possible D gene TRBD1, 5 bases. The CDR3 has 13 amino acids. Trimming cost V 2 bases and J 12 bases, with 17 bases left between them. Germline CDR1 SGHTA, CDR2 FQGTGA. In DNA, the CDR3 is TGTGCCAGCAGCTTAGGGGCAGGTCGGTCGTTGTACTTC. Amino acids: CASSLGAGRSLYF.

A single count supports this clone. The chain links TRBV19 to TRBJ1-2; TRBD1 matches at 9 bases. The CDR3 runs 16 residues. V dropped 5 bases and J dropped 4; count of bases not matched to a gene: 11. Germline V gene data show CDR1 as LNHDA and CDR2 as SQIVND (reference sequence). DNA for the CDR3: TGTGCCAGTAGTTCACCTCCGGGACAGGGAACCTATGGCTACACCTTC. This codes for CASSSPPGQGTYGYTF. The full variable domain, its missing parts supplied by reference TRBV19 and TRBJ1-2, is DGGITQSPKYLFRKEGQNVTLSCEQNLNHDAMYWYRQDPGQGLRLIYYSQIVNDFQKGDIAEGYSVSREKKESFPLTVTSAQKNPTAFYLCASSSPPGQGTYGYTFGSGTRLTVV.

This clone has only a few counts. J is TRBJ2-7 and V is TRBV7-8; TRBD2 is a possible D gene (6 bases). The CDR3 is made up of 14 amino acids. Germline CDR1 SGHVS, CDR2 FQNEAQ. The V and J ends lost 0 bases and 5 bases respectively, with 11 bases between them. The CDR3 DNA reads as TGTGCCAGCAGCTTAGCGCTCTGGGGGGACGAGCAGTACTTC. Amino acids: CASSLALWGDEQYF. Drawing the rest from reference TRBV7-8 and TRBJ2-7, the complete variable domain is GAGVSQSPRYKVAKRGQDVALRCDPISGHVSLFWYQQALGQGPEFLTYFQNEAQLDKSGLPSDRFFAERPEGSVSTLKIQRTQQEDSAVYLCASSLALWGDEQYFGPGTRLTVT.

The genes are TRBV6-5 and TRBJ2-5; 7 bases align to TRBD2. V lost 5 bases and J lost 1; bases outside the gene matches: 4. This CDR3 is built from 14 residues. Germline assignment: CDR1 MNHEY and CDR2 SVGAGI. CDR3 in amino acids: CASSPGTIQETQYF. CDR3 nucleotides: TGTGCCAGCAGTCCCGGGACTATCCAAGAGACCCAGTACTTC.